This TCR beta chain was identified during a study of T cell responses to AZD1222 COVID-19 vaccine. General study results and limits: White British ancestry dominated among donors, who included more females, and clonal diversity was possibly underestimated.

Germline assignment: CDR1 SGHAT and CDR2 FQNNGV. V shed 3 bases and J 7 bases; nucleotides not matched to a gene: 4. CDR3 size: 14 residues. Points on this clone: Its specificity is not known.

Sequencing was performed with immunoSEQ multiplex PCR; in TCRdb, only in-frame clones are kept and a portion is missing. This sample has about 130,000 clones, with roughly 86% found just once. This specimen was peripheral blood, taken 28 days after the second AZD1222 dose. The TCR was taken from an adult who received the AZD1222 COVID-19 vaccine. The chain carries TRBV11-2 and TRBJ1-4; 8 bases line up with TRBD1. The DNA for the CDR3 is TGTGCCAGCAGCTTGGGCAGGGGGCTTGAAAAACTGTTTTTT. Amino acid sequence: CASSLGRGLEKLFF.